This TCR beta chain stems from a study of cytomegalovirus exposure and HLA in healthy donors. With V trimmed by 0 bases and J by 2 bases, 5 bases remained unmatched. Germline CDR1 is SGHNT and CDR2 is YYREEE (reference sequence). This CDR3 is built from 16 residues. Primers included in the PCR were 60 Vbeta and 13 Jbeta primers. The method was immunoSEQ multiplex PCR; TCRdb's version includes in-frame clones alone and lacks a portion of them. The table includes more than 90,000 clones, roughly 76% detected once. Sequencing input: PBMCs. The origin of this receptor is a man aged 35-49 years in good health and CMV-seronegative. The chain combines TRBV5-4 with TRBJ2-3, with 8 bases matching TRBD2. The CDR3 protein is CASSLAGGVDTDTQYF. The CDR3 DNA follows: TGTGCCAGCAGCTTGGCGGGAGGGGTAGACACAGATACGCAGTATTTT.